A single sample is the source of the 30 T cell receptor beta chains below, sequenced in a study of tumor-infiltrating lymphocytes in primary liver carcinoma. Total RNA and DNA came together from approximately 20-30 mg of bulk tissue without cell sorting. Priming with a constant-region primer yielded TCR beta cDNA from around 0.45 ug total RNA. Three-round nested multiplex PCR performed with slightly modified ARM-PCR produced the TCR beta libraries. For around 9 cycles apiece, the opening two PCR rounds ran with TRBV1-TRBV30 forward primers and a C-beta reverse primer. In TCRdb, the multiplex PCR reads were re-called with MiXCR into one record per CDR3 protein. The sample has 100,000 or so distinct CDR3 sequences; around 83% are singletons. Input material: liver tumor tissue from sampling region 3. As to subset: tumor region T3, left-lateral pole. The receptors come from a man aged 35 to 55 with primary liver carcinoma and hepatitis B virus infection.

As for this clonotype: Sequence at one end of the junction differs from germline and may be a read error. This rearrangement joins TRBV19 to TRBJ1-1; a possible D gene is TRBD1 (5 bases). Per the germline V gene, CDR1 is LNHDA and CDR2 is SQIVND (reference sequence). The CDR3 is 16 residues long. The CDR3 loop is CASNISFAQGKTEAFF. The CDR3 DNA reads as TGTGCCAGTAATATAAGTTTTGCGCAGGGAAAAACTGAAGCTTTCTTT. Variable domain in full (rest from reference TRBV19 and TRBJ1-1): DGGITQSPKYLFRKEGQNVTLSCEQNLNHDAMYWYRQDPGQGLRLIYYSQIVNDFQKGDIAEGYSVSREKKESFPLTVTSAQKNPTAFYLCASNISFAQGKTEAFFGQGTRLTVV.

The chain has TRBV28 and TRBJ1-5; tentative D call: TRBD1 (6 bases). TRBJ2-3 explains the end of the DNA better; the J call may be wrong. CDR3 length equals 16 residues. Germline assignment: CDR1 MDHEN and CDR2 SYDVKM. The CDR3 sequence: CASSSLRIGDNQPQYF. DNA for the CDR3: TGTGCCAGCAGCTCCCTTCGGATTGGGGACAATCAGCCCCAGTATTTT.

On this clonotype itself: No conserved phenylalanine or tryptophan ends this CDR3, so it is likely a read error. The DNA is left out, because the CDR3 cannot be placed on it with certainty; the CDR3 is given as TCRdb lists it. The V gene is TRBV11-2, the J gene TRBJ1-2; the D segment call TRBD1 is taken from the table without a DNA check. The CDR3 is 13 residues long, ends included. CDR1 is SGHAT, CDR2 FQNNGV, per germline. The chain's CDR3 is CASSFNPGEGCTL.

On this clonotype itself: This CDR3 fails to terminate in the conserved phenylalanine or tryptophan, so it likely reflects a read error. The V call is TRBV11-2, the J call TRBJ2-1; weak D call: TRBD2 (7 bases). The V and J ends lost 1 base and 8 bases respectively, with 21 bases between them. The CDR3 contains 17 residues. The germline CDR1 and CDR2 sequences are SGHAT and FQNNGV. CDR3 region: CASSLGMGGPVSDEQFL. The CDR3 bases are TGTGCCAGCAGCTTAGGTATGGGGGGGCCGGTATCAGATGAGCAGTTCTTA.

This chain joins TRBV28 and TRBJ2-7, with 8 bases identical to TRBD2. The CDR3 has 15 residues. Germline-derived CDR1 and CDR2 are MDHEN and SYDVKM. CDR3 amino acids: CAGSKAGEPINEQYF. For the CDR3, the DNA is TGTGCGGGCAGTAAAGCGGGAGAGCCCATAAACGAGCAGTACTTC.

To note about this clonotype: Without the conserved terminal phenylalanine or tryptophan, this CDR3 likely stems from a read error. CDR3 loop: CASSGAVVKNIQYL. In DNA, the CDR3 is TGTGCCAGCAGTGGGGCGGTGGTCAAAAACATTCAGTACTTG. V usage is TRBV28 and J usage is TRBJ2-4, with D possibly TRBD1 on 5 matching bases. The V gene's germline CDR1 is MDHEN and CDR2 SYDVKM. The CDR3 length is 14 residues. V was cut by 5 bases and J by 3 bases, with 11 bases left in between.

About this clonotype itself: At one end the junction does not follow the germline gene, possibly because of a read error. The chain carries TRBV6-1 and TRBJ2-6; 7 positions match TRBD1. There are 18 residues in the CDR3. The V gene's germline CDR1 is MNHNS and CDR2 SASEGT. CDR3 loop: CASRPLRGGFSGANILTF. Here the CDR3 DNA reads TGTGCCAGCAGACCTCTTAGAGGGGGCTTCTCTGGTGCCAACATCCTGACTTTC.

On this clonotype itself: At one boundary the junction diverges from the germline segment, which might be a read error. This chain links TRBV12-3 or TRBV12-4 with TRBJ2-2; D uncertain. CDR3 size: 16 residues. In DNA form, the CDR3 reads TGTGTCAGCAGTCCCCGGCGAAGGAGGAACACCGGGGAGCTGTTTTTT. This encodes CVSSPRRRRNTGELFF.

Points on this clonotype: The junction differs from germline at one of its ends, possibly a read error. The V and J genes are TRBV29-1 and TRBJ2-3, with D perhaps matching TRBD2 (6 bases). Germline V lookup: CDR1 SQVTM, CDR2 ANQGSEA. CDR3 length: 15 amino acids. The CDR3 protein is CSVEGGAGFTDTQYF. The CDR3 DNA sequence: TGTAGCGTTGAGGGCGGGGCCGGCTTCACAGATACGCAATATTTT.

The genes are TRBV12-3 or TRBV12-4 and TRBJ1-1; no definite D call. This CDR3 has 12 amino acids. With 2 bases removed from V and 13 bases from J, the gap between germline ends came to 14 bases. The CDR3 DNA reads TGTGCCAGCAGTTTAAAGTTAGCCCAAGTTTTCTTT. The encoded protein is CASSLKLAQVFF.

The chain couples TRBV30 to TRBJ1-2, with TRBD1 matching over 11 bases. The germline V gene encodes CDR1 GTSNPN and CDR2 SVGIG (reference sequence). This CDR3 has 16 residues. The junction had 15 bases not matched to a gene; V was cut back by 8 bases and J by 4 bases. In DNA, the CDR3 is TGTGCCCACATAGACCCCCGGGACAGGGGGTTCTATGGCTACACCTTC. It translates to CAHIDPRDRGFYGYTF.

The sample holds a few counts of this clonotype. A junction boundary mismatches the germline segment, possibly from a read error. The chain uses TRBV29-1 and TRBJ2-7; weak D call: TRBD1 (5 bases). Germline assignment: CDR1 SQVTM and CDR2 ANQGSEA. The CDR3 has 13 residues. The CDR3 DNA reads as TGCTGCGTTAGACAAGGGGTGTCGGGCGAGCAGTACTTC. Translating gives CCVRQGVSGEQYF.

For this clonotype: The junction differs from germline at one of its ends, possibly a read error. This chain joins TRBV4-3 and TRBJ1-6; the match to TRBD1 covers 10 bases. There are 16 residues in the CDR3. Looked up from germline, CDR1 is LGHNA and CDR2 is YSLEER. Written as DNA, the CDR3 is TGCGCTAGCGGCTCCTGGGACAGGGGAAGGAATTTACCCTTCCACTTT. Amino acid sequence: CASGSWDRGRNLPFHF.

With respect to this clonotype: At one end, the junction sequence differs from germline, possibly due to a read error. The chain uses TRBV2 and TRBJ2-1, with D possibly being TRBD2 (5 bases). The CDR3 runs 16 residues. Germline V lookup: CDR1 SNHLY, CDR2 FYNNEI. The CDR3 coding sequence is TGTGCCAGCAGTGAAGAGGGCGGGTTGCCCTACAATGAGCGGTTCTTC. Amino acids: CASSEEGGLPYNERFF.

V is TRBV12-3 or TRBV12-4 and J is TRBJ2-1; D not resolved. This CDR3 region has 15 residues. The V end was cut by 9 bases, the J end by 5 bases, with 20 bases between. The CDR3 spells CASSLVVAFNNEQFF. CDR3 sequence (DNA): TGTGCCAGTAGTCTAGTAGTCGCCTTCAACAATGAGCAGTTCTTC.

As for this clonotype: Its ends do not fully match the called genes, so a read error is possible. This CDR3 reads CSGETQSSYNDQFF. As DNA, the CDR3 is TGCAGCGGGGAGACTCAGAGCTCCTACAATGACCAGTTCTTC. The rearrangement joins TRBV29-1 to TRBJ2-1; TRBD2 is a possible D gene (5 bases). This CDR3 spans 14 amino acids. Germline V gene lookup returns CDR1 SQVTM and CDR2 ANQGSEA.

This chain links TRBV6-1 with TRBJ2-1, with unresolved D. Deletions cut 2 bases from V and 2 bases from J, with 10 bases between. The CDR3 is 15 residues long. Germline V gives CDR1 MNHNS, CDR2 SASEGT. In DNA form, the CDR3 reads TGTGCCAGCAGTGAAAGATTAGCAGCCTACAATGAGCAGTTCTTC. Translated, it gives CASSERLAAYNEQFF.

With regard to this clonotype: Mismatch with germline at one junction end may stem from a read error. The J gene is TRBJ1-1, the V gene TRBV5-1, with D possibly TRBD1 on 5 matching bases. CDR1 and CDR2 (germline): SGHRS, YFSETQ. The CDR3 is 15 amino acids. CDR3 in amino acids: CASSFGGTRITAAFF. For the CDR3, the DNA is TGCGCCAGCAGCTTTGGGGGAACACGGATAACTGCAGCTTTCTTT.

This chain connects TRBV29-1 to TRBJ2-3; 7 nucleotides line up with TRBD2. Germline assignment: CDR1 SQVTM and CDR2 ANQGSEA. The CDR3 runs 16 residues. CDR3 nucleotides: TGCAACGTCCGTGGACTAGTGGGAGGGAGGGCAGATACGCAGTATTTT. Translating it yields CNVRGLVGGRADTQYF.

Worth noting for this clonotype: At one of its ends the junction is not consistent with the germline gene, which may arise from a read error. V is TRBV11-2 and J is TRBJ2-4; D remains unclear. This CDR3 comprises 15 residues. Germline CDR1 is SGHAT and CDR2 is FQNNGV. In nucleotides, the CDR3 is TGTACCAGCACCACTTCGGCGGTAGCCGAGAACATTCAGTACTTC. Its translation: CTSTTSAVAENIQYF.

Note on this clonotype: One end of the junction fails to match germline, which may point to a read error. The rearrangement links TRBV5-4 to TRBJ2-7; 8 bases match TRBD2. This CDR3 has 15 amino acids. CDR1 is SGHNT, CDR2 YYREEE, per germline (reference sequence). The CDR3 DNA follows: TGTGCCAGCAGTCCGCCCGGGAGGGCCTCCTATGAGCACTACTTC. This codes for CASSPPGRASYEHYF.

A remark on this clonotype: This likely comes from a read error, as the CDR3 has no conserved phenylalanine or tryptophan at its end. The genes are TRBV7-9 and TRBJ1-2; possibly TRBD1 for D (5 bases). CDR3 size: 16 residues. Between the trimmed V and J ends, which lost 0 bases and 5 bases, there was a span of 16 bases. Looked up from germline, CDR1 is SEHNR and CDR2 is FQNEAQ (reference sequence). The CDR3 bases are TGTGCCAGCAGCTTAGCGACTGAAGGGACGGCTTATGGCTACACCTTG. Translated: CASSLATEGTAYGYTL.

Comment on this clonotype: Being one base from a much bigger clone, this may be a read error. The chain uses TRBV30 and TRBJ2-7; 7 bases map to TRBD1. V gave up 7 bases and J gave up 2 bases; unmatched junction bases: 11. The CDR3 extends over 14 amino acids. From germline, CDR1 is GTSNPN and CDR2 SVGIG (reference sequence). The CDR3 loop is CALKIRDRAYEQYF. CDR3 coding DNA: TGTGCCTTGAAGATACGGGACAGAGCCTACGAGCAGTACTTC.

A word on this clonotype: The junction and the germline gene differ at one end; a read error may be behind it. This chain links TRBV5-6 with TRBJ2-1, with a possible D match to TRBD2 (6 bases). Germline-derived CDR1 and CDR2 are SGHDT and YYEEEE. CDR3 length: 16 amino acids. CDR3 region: CASGLDLAGIGDEQFF. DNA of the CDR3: TGTGCCAGCGGCTTGGATTTGGCGGGAATCGGCGATGAGCAATTCTTC.

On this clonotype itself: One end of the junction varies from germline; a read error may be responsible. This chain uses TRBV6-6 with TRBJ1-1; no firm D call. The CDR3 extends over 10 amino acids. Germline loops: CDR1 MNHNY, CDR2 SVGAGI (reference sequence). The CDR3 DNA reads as TGTGCTAGCAATTCGGAGAAAGCTTTCTTT. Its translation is CASNSEKAFF.

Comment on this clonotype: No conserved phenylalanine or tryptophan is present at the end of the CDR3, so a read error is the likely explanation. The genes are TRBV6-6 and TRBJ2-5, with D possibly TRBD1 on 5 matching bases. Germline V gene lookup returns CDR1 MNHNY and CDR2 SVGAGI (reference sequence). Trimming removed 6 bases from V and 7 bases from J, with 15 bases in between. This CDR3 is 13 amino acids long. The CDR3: CASSPSRVGTQYL. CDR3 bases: TGTGCCAGCAGCCCGAGCAGGGTTGGGACCCAGTACCTC.

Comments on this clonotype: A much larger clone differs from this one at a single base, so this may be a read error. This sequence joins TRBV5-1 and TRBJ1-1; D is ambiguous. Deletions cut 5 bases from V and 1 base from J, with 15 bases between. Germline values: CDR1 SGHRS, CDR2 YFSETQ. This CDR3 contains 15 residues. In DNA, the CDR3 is TGCGCCAGCAGAAAGGAGACCACGCCGAACACTGAAGCTTTCTTT. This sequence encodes CASRKETTPNTEAFF.

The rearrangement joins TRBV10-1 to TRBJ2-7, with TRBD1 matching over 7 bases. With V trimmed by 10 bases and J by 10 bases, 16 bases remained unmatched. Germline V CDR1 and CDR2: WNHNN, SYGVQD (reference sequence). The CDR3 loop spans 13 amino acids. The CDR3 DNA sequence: TGCGCCATCACCGCAATCCTAGGGGGCGACCAGTACTTC. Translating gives CAITAILGGDQYF.

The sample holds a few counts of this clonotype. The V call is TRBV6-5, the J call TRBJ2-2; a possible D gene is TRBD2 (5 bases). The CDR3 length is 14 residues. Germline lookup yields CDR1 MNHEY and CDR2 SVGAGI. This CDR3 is CVRSPGGGGGELFF. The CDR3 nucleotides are TGTGTCAGGAGCCCCGGCGGCGGAGGCGGGGAGCTGTTTTTT.

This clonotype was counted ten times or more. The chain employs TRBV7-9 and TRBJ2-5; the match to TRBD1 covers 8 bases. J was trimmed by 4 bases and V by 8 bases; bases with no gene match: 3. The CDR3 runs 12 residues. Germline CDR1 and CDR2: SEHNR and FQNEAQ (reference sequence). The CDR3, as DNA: TGTGCCAGCGGCAGGGGGCTAGAGACCCAGTACTTC. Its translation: CASGRGLETQYF. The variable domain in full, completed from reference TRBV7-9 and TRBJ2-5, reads DTGVSQNPRHKITKRGQNVTFRCDPISEHNRLYWYRQTLGQGPEFLTYFQNEAQLEKSRLLSDRFSAERPKGSFSTLEIQRTEQGDSAMYLCASGRGLETQYFGPGTRLLVL.